The present TCR beta chain was sequenced within a study of blood T cell repertoires in COVID-19. Background on the study: Sites in the United States, Italy and Spain provided acute and convalescent COVID-19 samples.

Germline V lookup: CDR1 SGHNT, CDR2 YYREEE (reference sequence). CDR3 size: 14 residues. The V segment lost 2 bases and the J segment 1 base; nucleotides outside the gene matches: 2. How the authors handled the data: Amplification from reference gene primers served as the basis for estimated nucleated cell counts. The repertoire was sequenced with immunoSEQ multiplex PCR; TCRdb's copy has only in-frame clones and lacks some. From that table come the V and J calls and clone size; the DNA was used to work out D and trimming. Of 240,000 or so clones in the sample, around 81% were seen once. This clonotype originated in a young man who had recovered from COVID-19. The specimen sequenced was peripheral blood. This chain links TRBV5-4 with TRBJ2-5, with TRBD1 matching 7 bases. The CDR3 here is CASSLQGTQETQYF. In nucleotides, the CDR3 is TGTGCCAGCAGCTTACAGGGGACCCAAGAGACCCAGTACTTC.